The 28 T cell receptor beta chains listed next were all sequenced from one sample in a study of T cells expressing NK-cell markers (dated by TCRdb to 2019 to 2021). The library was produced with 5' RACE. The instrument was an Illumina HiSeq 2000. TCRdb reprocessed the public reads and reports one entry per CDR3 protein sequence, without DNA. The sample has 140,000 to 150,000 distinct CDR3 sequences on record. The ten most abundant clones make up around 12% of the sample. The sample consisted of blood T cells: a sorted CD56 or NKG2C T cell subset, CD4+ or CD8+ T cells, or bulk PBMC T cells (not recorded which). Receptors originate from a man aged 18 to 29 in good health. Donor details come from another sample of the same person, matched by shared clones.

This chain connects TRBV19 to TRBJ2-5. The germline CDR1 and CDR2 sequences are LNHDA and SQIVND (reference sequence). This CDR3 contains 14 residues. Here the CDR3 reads CASSPPEYQETQYF.

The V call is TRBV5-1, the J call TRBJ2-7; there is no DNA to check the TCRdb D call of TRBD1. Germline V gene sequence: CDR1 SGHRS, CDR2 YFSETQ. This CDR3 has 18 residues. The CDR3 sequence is CASSWDPHSDRATYEQYF.

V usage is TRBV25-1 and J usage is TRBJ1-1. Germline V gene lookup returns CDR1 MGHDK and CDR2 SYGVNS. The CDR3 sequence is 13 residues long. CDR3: CASDAGMNTEAFF.

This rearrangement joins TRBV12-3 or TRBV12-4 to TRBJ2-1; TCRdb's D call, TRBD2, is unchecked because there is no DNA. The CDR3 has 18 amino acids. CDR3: CASTLDGREGRVGNEQFF.

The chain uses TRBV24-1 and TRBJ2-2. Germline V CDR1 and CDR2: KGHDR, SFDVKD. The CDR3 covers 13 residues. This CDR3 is CATSDSVTGELFF.

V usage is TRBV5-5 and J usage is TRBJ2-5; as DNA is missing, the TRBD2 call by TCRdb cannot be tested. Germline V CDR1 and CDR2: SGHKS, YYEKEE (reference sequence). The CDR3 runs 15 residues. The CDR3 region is CASSLEGRWRETQYF.

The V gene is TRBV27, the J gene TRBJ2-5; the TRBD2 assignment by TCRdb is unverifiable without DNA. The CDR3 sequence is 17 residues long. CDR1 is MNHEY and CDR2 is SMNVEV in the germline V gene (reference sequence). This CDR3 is CASSPTGLAGRQETQYF.

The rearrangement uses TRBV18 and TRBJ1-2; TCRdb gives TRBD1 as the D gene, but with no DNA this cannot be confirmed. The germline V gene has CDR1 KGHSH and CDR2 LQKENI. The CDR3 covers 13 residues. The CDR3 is CASSPGDREDYTF.

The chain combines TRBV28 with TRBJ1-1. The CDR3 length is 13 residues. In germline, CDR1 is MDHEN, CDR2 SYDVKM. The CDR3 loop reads CASSDQVNTEAFF.

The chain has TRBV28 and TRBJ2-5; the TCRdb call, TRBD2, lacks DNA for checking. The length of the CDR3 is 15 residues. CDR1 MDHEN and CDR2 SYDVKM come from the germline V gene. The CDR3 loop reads CASSLSPTREETQYF.

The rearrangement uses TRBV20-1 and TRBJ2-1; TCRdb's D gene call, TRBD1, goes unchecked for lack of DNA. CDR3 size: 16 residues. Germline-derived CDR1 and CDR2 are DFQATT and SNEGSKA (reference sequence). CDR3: CSAERTGISSYNEQFF.

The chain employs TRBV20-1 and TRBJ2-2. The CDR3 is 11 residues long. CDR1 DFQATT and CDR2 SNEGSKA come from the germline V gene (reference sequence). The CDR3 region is CSALNMGELFF.

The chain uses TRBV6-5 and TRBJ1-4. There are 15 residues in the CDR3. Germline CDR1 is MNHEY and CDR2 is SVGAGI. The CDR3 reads CASSYRTNVNEKLFF.

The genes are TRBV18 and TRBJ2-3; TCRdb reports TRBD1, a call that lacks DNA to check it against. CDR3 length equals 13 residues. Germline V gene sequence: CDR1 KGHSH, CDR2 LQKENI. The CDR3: CASSPAGGNTQYF.

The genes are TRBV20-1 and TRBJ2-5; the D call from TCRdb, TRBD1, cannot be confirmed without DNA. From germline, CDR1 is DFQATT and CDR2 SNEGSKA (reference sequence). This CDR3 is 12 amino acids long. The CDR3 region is CSVRGIQETQYF.

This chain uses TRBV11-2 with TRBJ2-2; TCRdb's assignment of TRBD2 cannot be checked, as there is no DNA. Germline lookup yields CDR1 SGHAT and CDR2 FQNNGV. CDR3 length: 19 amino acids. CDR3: CASSQPVKRTSGVTGELFF.

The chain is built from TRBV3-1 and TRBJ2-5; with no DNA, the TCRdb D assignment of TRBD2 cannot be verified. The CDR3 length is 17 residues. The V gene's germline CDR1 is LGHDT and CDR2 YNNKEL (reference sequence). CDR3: CASSQSPNSGREETQYF.

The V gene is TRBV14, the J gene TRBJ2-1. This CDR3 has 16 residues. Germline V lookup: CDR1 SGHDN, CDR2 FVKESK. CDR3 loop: CASSQDTSTMGNEQFF. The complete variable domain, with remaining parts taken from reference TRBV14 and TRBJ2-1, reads EAGVTQFPSHSVIEKGQTVTLRCDPISGHDNLYWYRRVMGKEIKFLLHFVKESKQDESGMPNNRFLAERTGGTYSTLKVQPAELEDSGVYFCASSQDTSTMGNEQFFGPGTRLTVL.

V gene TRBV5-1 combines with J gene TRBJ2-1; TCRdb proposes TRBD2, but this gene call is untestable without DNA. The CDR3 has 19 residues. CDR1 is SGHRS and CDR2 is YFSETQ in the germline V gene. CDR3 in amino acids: CASSLGLAGGGVVGDEQFF.

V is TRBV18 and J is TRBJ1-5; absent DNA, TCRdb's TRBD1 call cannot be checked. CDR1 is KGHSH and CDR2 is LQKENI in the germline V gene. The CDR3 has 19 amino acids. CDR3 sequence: CASALSAPGQAYSNQPQHF.

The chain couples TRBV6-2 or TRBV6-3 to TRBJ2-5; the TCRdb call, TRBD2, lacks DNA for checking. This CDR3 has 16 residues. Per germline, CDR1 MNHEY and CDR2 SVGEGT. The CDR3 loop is CASSFTQTGGGETQYF.

The CDR3 protein is CASSQASLTGELFF. V gene TRBV4-3 combines with J gene TRBJ2-2. The CDR3 has 14 residues. Germline V gene data show CDR1 as LGHNA and CDR2 as YSLEER.

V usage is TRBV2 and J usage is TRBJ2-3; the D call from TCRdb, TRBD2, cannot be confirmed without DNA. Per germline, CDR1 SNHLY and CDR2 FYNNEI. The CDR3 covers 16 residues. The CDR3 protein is CASSEVVAGGRDTQYF.

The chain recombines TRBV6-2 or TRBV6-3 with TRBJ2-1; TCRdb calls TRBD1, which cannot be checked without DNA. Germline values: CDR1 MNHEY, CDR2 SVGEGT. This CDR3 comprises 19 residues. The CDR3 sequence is CASSHRGLIFNISYNEQFF.

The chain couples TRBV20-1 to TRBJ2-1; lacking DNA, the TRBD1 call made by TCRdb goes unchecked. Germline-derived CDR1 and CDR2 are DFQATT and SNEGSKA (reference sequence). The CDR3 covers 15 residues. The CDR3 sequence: CSASPGQGAAVEQFF.

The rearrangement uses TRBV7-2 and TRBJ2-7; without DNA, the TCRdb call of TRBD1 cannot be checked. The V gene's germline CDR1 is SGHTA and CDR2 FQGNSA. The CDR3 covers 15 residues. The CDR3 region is CASSPDRGLYYEQYF.

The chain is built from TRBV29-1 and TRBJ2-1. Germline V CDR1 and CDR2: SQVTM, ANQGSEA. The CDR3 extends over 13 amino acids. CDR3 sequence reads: CSVEAEVGNEQFF.

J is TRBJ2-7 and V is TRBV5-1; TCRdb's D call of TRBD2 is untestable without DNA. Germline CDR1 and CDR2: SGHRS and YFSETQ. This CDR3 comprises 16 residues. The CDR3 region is CASSLDPSGITYEQYF. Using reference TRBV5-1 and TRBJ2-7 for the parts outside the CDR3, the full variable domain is KAGVTQTPRYLIKTRGQQVTLSCSPISGHRSVSWYQQTPGQGLQFLFEYFSETQRNKGNFPGRFSGRQFSNSRSEMNVSTLELGDSALYLCASSLDPSGITYEQYFGPGTRLTVT.